What follows is one T cell receptor (beta chain) and its context. Generated by immunoSEQ multiplex PCR, the TCRdb table keeps only in-frame clones and is missing some. The data show 250,000 to 350,000 clones, roughly 85% seen once. This sample stems from a study of blood T cell repertoires in COVID-19. Study in general: In each case, the material was cDNA or gDNA derived from T cells, B-cell-depleted T cells, or PBMCs.

The CDR3 totals 16 residues. Germline CDR1 reads LNHDA; CDR2 reads SQIVND (reference sequence). V lost 3 bases to trimming and J lost 1 base; unmatched junction nucleotides: 7. The J gene is TRBJ2-5, the V gene TRBV19; 8 bases are shared with TRBD1. The TCR sequence derives from a woman younger than 45 who had recovered from COVID-19. Sequences were obtained from PBMCs or T cells enriched from blood (not recorded which). CDR3 sequence: CASSMFQGATQETQYF. CDR3 coding DNA: TGTGCCAGTAGTATGTTCCAGGGGGCTACCCAAGAGACCCAGTACTTC.